The 25 T cell receptor beta chains listed next were all sequenced from one sample in a study of human T cells and chemical hapten exposure. This sample's time point: patch test 2, 6 weeks after DPC sensitization. Treatment: therapeutic diphenylcyclopropenone sensitization with weekly scalp DPC. TCRdb independently ran MiXCR on the RACE reads; one entry per CDR3 protein. The sample comprises about 85,000 distinct CDR3 sequences, around a tenth of which are singletons, and more than 1.5% rests with the top ten. The source was whole blood, collected in connection with sensitization to the hapten diphenylcyclopropenone (DPC). The receptor set was obtained from a man aged 18 to 35 with alopecia areata. Some clones in this sample may be carry-over from other donors' samples.

This clonotype was observed a few times. V gene TRBV28 combines with J gene TRBJ2-4; the D is unclear. Germline V gene sequence: CDR1 MDHEN, CDR2 SYDVKM. The CDR3 length is 14 residues. The germline V and J ends were trimmed by 3 bases and 8 bases, with 14 bases remaining between them. CDR3 sequence reads: CASSFPDAVDIQYF. The CDR3 region has the DNA TGTGCCAGCAGTTTCCCCGACGCAGTAGACATTCAGTACTTC.

Only a few counts were recorded for this clonotype. The rearrangement joins TRBV6-2 or TRBV6-3 to TRBJ1-5, with no clear D. With 1 base removed from V and 3 bases from J, the gap between germline ends came to 7 bases. Per the germline V gene, CDR1 is MNHEY and CDR2 is SVGEGT. There are 14 residues in the CDR3. The chain's CDR3 is CASSYLTANQPQHF. CDR3 sequence (DNA): TGTGCCAGCAGTTACTTAACAGCCAATCAGCCCCAGCATTTT.

This clonotype was seen at least ten times. The chain couples TRBV4-3 to TRBJ1-2; no clear D gene. The CDR3 spans 15 residues. V lost 0 bases and J lost 6, with 14 bases in between. CDR1 and CDR2 (germline): LGHNA, YSLEER. The DNA of the CDR3 is TGCGCCAGCAGCCAAGAAGTCCGGTGGCAGCATGGCTACACCTTC. Amino acid sequence: CASSQEVRWQHGYTF.

The rearrangement uses TRBV4-2 and TRBJ2-1; TRBD1 agrees at 7 bases. The V and J ends lost 4 bases and 4 bases, in that order; junction bases with no gene match: 13. CDR1 is LGHNA, CDR2 YNFKEQ, per germline. The CDR3 sequence is 17 residues long. Here the CDR3 DNA reads TGTGCCAGCAGCCGAATGACCGGGACAGTCCCATACAATGAGCAGTTCTTC. Protein sequence: CASSRMTGTVPYNEQFF.

This clonotype has ten or more counts. V gene TRBV7-3 combines with J gene TRBJ2-4; TRBD1 or TRBD2 may be the D gene (6 bases each). The CDR3 has 19 amino acids. The V end lost 5 bases, the J end lost 2 bases, and 25 bases lay between the germline ends. The germline V gene has CDR1 SGHTA and CDR2 FQGTGA. DNA for the CDR3: TGTGCCAGCAGCCCCCCTCAATTAGGGGGGCCAGAGTCCAAAAACATTCAGTACTTC. This translates into CASSPPQLGGPESKNIQYF.

The chain carries TRBV11-2 and TRBJ2-5; 9 positions agree with TRBD2. The CDR3 spans 18 residues. Germline values: CDR1 SGHAT, CDR2 FQNNGV. Trimming removed 0 bases from V and 2 bases from J; junction bases left unmatched: 10. The CDR3 sequence: CASSLDLDSGRTQETQYF. The CDR3 DNA reads TGTGCCAGCAGCTTAGATCTGGATAGCGGGAGAACACAAGAGACCCAGTACTTC.

In its sample, this clonotype was seen many times. CDR3 DNA sequence: TGCAGTGCTAGTTACAGGACCATGAACACTGAAGCTTTCTTT. Protein sequence: CSASYRTMNTEAFF. The V call is TRBV20-1, the J call TRBJ1-1; possible D gene TRBD1, 5 bases. Trimming cost V 3 bases and J 0 bases, with 11 bases left between them. Germline values: CDR1 DFQATT, CDR2 SNEGSKA (reference sequence). The CDR3 has 14 amino acids.

This chain uses TRBV6-2 or TRBV6-3 with TRBJ2-7; no reliable D call. The V gene lost 5 bases and the J gene lost 3 bases, with 5 bases spanning the gap. The CDR3 has 11 amino acids. The germline CDR1 and CDR2 sequences are MNHEY and SVGEGT. The CDR3 reads CASSRVYEQYF. The CDR3 DNA reads TGTGCCAGCAGTAGGGTCTACGAGCAGTACTTC.

V is TRBV11-3 and J is TRBJ2-1; D is undetermined. CDR3 length: 15 residues. V lost 4 bases and J 7 bases, leaving 17 bases between the germline ends. The germline gives CDR1 SGHNT, CDR2 YENEEA. CDR3 bases: TGTGCCAGCAGCTACTTCTCGGGCAGTCGTAATGAGCAGTTCTTC. The encoded protein is CASSYFSGSRNEQFF.

This clonotype was seen only a few times. This chain uses TRBV20-1 with TRBJ2-5; D not resolved. Germline CDR1 DFQATT, CDR2 SNEGSKA (reference sequence). Trimming pared 6 bases from V and 0 bases from J, leaving 5 bases between. This CDR3 region has 11 residues. CDR3 nucleotides: TGCAGTGCCCAGGACCAAGAGACCCAGTACTTC. As protein: CSAQDQETQYF.

A few counts support this clonotype. V is TRBV9 and J is TRBJ1-6; D remains ambiguous. The CDR3 consists of 13 residues. Germline CDR1 and CDR2: SGDLS and YYNGEE. V was clipped by 2 bases and J by 4 bases, with 4 bases between them. In nucleotides, the CDR3 is TGTGCCAGCAGCGTTACTTATAATTCACCCCTCCACTTT. Translated: CASSVTYNSPLHF.

This clonotype was counted ten times or more. This chain connects TRBV6-2 or TRBV6-3 to TRBJ2-7; possible D gene TRBD1, 6 bases. Trimming took off 0 bases at V and 3 bases at J, with 12 bases between the two ends. Germline V CDR1 and CDR2: MNHEY, SVGEGT. This CDR3 comprises 15 residues. The CDR3 sequence is CASSYSKGQNYEQYV. The CDR3 DNA is TGTGCCAGCAGTTACTCGAAAGGACAGAACTACGAGCAGTACGTC.

The rearrangement uses TRBV7-2 and TRBJ1-1; tentative D call: TRBD1 (5 bases). Germline CDR1 SGHTA, CDR2 FQGNSA. CDR3 length: 12 amino acids. Trimming stripped 6 bases from V and 8 bases from J, with 13 bases between. CDR3 bases: TGTGCCAGCAGGTTTGGGGCTACCGAAGCTTTCTTT. Protein: CASRFGATEAFF. The full variable domain, rest sourced from reference TRBV7-2 and TRBJ1-1, is GAGVSQSPSNKVTEKGKDVELRCDPISGHTALYWYRQSLGQGLEFLIYFQGNSAPDKSGLPSDRFSAERTGGSVSTLTIQRTQQEDSAVYLCASRFGATEAFFGQGTRLTVV.

This clonotype was detected ten times or more. The chain combines TRBV2 with TRBJ1-1, with D tentatively TRBD1 (5 bases). The germline gives CDR1 SNHLY, CDR2 FYNNEI. The V end lost 6 bases, the J end lost 0 bases, and 14 bases lay between the germline ends. There are 15 residues in the CDR3. This CDR3 reads CASRTEGTLNTEAFF. The CDR3 DNA reads as TGTGCCAGCAGGACAGAGGGGACCTTGAACACTGAAGCTTTCTTT.

This clonotype was counted at least ten times. This CDR3 is CASGYNPGTEAFF. In nucleotides, the CDR3 is TGTGCTAGTGGTTACAATCCGGGCACTGAAGCTTTCTTT. This chain uses TRBV12-5 with TRBJ1-1; D unclear. The germline CDR1 and CDR2 sequences are LGHNT and FRNRAP. V was clipped by 4 bases and J by 4 bases, with 10 bases between them. CDR3 length: 13 amino acids.

There are many counts of this clonotype. The chain employs TRBV4-1 and TRBJ2-5, with TRBD1 identical over 9 bases. The CDR3 runs to 15 residues. The germline CDR1 and CDR2 sequences are MGHRA and YSYEKL. The trim removed 9 bases at V and 5 bases at J, leaving 13 bases unmatched. In DNA form, the CDR3 reads TGCGCCAGTTCACACAGGGGGCGGGATGACGAGACCCAGTACTTC. Amino acids: CASSHRGRDDETQYF.

This clonotype was observed at least ten times. V gene TRBV9 combines with J gene TRBJ2-6; D is undetermined. Deletions cut 2 bases from V and 0 bases from J, with 9 bases between. This CDR3 comprises 16 residues. CDR1 and CDR2 from the germline V gene are SGDLS and YYNGEE. The CDR3 sequence is CASSVRRDSGANVLTF. CDR3 nucleotide sequence: TGTGCCAGCAGCGTTCGGAGAGACTCTGGGGCCAACGTCCTGACTTTC.

This clonotype turned up a few times. The V and J genes are TRBV25-1 and TRBJ1-4, with D unresolved. Germline lookup yields CDR1 MGHDK and CDR2 SYGVNS. The V and J ends lost 0 bases and 0 bases respectively, with 11 bases between them. There are 17 residues in the CDR3. In nucleotides, the CDR3 is TGTGCCAGCAGTGAATATAACGTGCGGGCAACTAATGAAAAACTGTTTTTT. This sequence encodes CASSEYNVRATNEKLFF. Based on the CDR3 plus reference TRBV25-1 and TRBJ1-4, the full variable domain is EADIYQTPRYLVIGTGKKITLECSQTMGHDKMYWYQQDPGMELHLIHYSYGVNSTEKGDLSSESTVSRIRTEHFPLTLESARPSHTSQYLCASSEYNVRATNEKLFFGSGTQLSVL.

The sample holds a few counts of this clonotype. The chain is built from TRBV4-1 and TRBJ1-3; D perhaps matches TRBD1 (6 bases). The CDR3 extends over 16 amino acids. V was clipped by 4 bases and J by 11 bases, with 24 bases between them. Germline lookup yields CDR1 MGHRA and CDR2 YSYEKL. CDR3 DNA: TGCGCCAGCAGCCTTACCGGGACAAATGCTCTGGTCGCCATATATTTT. Translated, it gives CASSLTGTNALVAIYF.

The chain has TRBV4-1 and TRBJ1-1; no firm D call. Germline values: CDR1 MGHRA, CDR2 YSYEKL. Trimming left V 1 base short and J 1 base short, with 10 bases between. CDR3 length equals 15 residues. This chain's CDR3 is CASSQVPDPNTEAFF. The CDR3 region has the DNA TGCGCCAGCAGCCAAGTCCCCGATCCGAACACTGAAGCTTTCTTT.

This clonotype came up once. This rearrangement joins TRBV20-1 to TRBJ1-5, with TRBD1 matching over 7 bases. The length of the CDR3 is 13 residues. From germline, CDR1 is DFQATT and CDR2 SNEGSKA (reference sequence). Trimming removed 6 bases from V and 6 bases from J; junction bases left unmatched: 8. The CDR3 spells CSASTGWGQPQHF. CDR3 bases: TGCAGTGCCTCGACAGGGTGGGGTCAGCCCCAGCATTTT.

This rearrangement joins TRBV7-3 to TRBJ1-1; no clear D. This CDR3 comprises 13 residues. The V end was cut by 1 base, the J end by 0 bases, with 3 bases between. Germline loops: CDR1 SGHTA, CDR2 FQGTGA. In DNA form, the CDR3 reads TGTGCCAGCAGCTTAATGCTGAACACTGAAGCTTTCTTT. Encoded protein: CASSLMLNTEAFF.

This clonotype was seen many times. The rearrangement uses TRBV27 and TRBJ2-1, with D possibly called TRBD1 or TRBD2 (5 bases each). The ends were cut back, 2 bases at V and 5 bases at J, with 19 bases in the middle. There are 17 residues in the CDR3. Germline CDR1 and CDR2: MNHEY and SMNVEV (reference sequence). Here the CDR3 reads CASSLGVRGPANNEQFF. The CDR3 bases are TGTGCCAGCAGTTTAGGGGTCCGGGGCCCCGCGAACAATGAGCAGTTCTTC.

In DNA form, the CDR3 reads TGTGCCACCAGCAAGGGGGGGGTTCCAGATACGCAGTATTTT. It yields the protein CATSKGGVPDTQYF. The chain carries TRBV15 and TRBJ2-3; TRBD2 might be the D (7 bases). V was trimmed by 4 bases and J by 4 bases, leaving 12 bases between them. Germline CDR1 reads LNHNV; CDR2 reads YYDKDF (reference sequence). The CDR3 extends over 14 amino acids.

This clonotype has at least ten counts. V is TRBV5-1 and J is TRBJ1-3; D ambiguous. The V end lost 2 bases, the J end lost 1 base, and 10 bases lay between the germline ends. Per germline, CDR1 SGHRS and CDR2 YFSETQ. The CDR3 loop spans 15 amino acids. As DNA, the CDR3 is TGCGCCAGCAGCTTTTCGGGCCGATCTGGAAACACCATATATTTT. Its translation: CASSFSGRSGNTIYF.